This entry describes one T cell receptor beta chain. Its antigen remains unidentified. The data stem from a study of cytomegalovirus exposure and HLA in healthy donors. General study results and limits: Immune exposure data for these donors was limited to CMV serostatus. Upon later analysis, HLA-associated TCR beta chains proved more clonally expanded than other, equally common chains.

With 60 Vbeta and 13 Jbeta primers, the PCR was carried out. Using immunoSEQ multiplex PCR, the repertoire was profiled, and TCRdb retains in-frame clones only, with some absent. The sample lists 130,000 or so clones; 75% to 85% were seen once. The CDR3 contains 13 residues. Looked up from germline, CDR1 is SGHRS and CDR2 is YFSETQ. V was shortened by 2 bases and J by 4 bases, with 9 bases between the two germline ends. Sequences were obtained from PBMCs. This clonotype was obtained from a woman under 30 in good health and CMV-seropositive. This sequence joins TRBV5-1 and TRBJ1-2; TRBD1 might be the D (5 bases). Here the CDR3 DNA reads TGCGCCAGCAGCTTAAAAGACAGCTATGGCTACACCTTC. Encoded protein: CASSLKDSYGYTF.